What follows are 25 T cell receptor beta chains derived from one specimen sequenced in a study of blood T cell repertoires in COVID-19. The method was immunoSEQ multiplex PCR; TCRdb's version includes in-frame clones alone and lacks a portion of them. The sample lists 50,000 to 80,000 clones, roughly 88% occurring once. The sample comprised peripheral blood. The source of these receptors is a woman aged 55-75 years with acute or convalescent COVID-19.

The genes are TRBV19 and TRBJ1-5; 7 bases line up with TRBD1. This CDR3 region has 18 residues. Per germline, CDR1 LNHDA and CDR2 SQIVND (reference sequence). After removal of 7 bases from V and 1 base from J, the junction contained 16 bases not matched to a gene. The CDR3 DNA follows: TGTGCCAGTACCCCATCAGAAGGGGGCTGGGGAAGCAATCAGCCCCAGCATTTT. Protein: CASTPSEGGWGSNQPQHF.

The chain employs TRBV11-2 and TRBJ2-7; 7 nucleotides agree with TRBD1. The CDR3 sequence is 14 residues long. Looked up from germline, CDR1 is SGHAT and CDR2 is FQNNGV. The V and J ends lost 6 bases and 1 base, in that order; junction bases with no gene match: 6. The CDR3 is CASRKPGQSYEQYF. DNA of the CDR3: TGTGCCAGCAGAAAACCGGGACAGTCCTACGAGCAGTACTTC.

The chain combines TRBV6-4 with TRBJ1-5; D remains unclear. The V gene lost 4 bases and the J gene lost 4 bases, with 8 bases spanning the gap. In germline, CDR1 is MRHNA, CDR2 SNTAGT. CDR3 length equals 13 residues. The CDR3 coding sequence is TGTGCCAGCAGTGCAACAGCAAATCAGCCCCAGCATTTT. This gives the protein CASSATANQPQHF.

The chain links TRBV2 to TRBJ1-2; 9 bases map to TRBD1. Germline V CDR1 and CDR2: SNHLY, FYNNEI. Losses at the gene ends were 11 bases for V and 7 bases for J; bases not matched to a gene: 8. CDR3 length: 12 residues. This chain's CDR3 is CACGRDRAGYTF. The CDR3 DNA follows: TGTGCCTGCGGCCGGGACAGGGCTGGCTACACCTTC.

The chain recombines TRBV12-3 or TRBV12-4 with TRBJ2-1; 8 bases are a match to TRBD2. Unmatched junction bases numbered 5, after V lost 4 bases and J lost 12 bases. This CDR3 spans 12 amino acids. Here the CDR3 reads CASSSRTSWQFF. In DNA form, the CDR3 reads TGTGCCAGCAGTTCGAGGACTAGCTGGCAGTTCTTC.

This clone was observed a few times. The chain couples TRBV7-3 to TRBJ1-1; D possibly corresponds to TRBD1 (6 bases). The germline V gene encodes CDR1 SGHTA and CDR2 FQGTGA. Trimming shortened V by 4 bases and J by 1 base, and 13 bases separated the two germline ends. This CDR3 comprises 15 residues. The DNA for the CDR3 is TGTGCCAGCAGCTCCGCGCTCAGGGGGAACACTGAAGCTTTCTTT. Translating it yields CASSSALRGNTEAFF.

This chain links TRBV6-5 with TRBJ1-1; D gene ambiguous. With 4 bases removed from V and 4 bases from J, the gap between germline ends came to 7 bases. There are 12 residues in the CDR3. Germline assignment: CDR1 MNHEY and CDR2 SVGAGI. The CDR3 region has the DNA TGTGCCAGCAGTTCCGCGTCCACTGAAGCTTTCTTT. As protein: CASSSASTEAFF.

This clone was detected only once. The chain recombines TRBV4-2 with TRBJ1-1; 8 nucleotides match TRBD1. The J segment lost 4 bases and the V segment lost 3 bases, leaving 10 bases of the junction unmatched. Germline loops: CDR1 LGHNA, CDR2 YNFKEQ. This CDR3 region has 16 residues. As DNA, the CDR3 is TGTGCCAGCAGCCATTCCCAGGGGGCAGGGCGCACTGAAGCTTTCTTT. Its protein product is CASSHSQGAGRTEAFF.

The chain carries TRBV5-1 and TRBJ2-5, with 7 bases fitting TRBD1. The CDR3 runs to 14 residues. Trimming at V came to 2 bases and at J to 1 base, leaving 2 bases not matched to a gene. Germline CDR1 is SGHRS and CDR2 is YFSETQ. CDR3 protein: CASSLQGFQETQYF. For the CDR3, the DNA is TGCGCCAGCAGCTTACAGGGGTTCCAAGAGACCCAGTACTTC.

This clone was counted a few times. The chain carries TRBV24-1 and TRBJ2-3; 10 bases match TRBD2. Germline lookup yields CDR1 KGHDR and CDR2 SFDVKD. The CDR3 runs to 16 residues. The ends lost 2 bases at V and 4 bases at J; junction bases unmatched: 5. For the CDR3, the DNA is TGTGCCACCAGTGATTATAGCGGGGGGAGAGCAGATACGCAGTATTTT. This translates into CATSDYSGGRADTQYF.

The V gene is TRBV13, the J gene TRBJ2-1, with D unresolved. Germline V gene lookup returns CDR1 PRHDT and CDR2 FYEKMQ (reference sequence). Deletions cut 5 bases from V and 6 bases from J, with 5 bases between. There are 11 residues in the CDR3. The CDR3 reads CASSQLNEQFF. DNA of the CDR3: TGTGCCAGCAGCCAACTCAATGAGCAGTTCTTC.

The J gene is TRBJ1-1, the V gene TRBV6-1; 7 bases map to TRBD1. The V gene end was trimmed by 0 bases and the J gene end by 5 bases; junction bases not matched to a gene: 3. CDR1 is MNHNS and CDR2 is SASEGT in the germline V gene. This CDR3 region has 14 residues. In DNA form, the CDR3 reads TGTGCCAGCAGTGAAGCAAGGGGGCGGACTGAAGCTTTCTTT. It translates to CASSEARGRTEAFF.

The CDR3 is CASSLDLGGSKLFF. DNA of the CDR3: TGTGCCAGCAGCTTAGATCTTGGGGGCTCAAAACTGTTTTTT. The gene calls are TRBV11-2 and TRBJ1-4, with D tentatively TRBD1 (6 bases). The CDR3 is 14 residues long. CDR1 SGHAT and CDR2 FQNNGV come from the germline V gene. With 0 bases removed from V and 10 bases from J, the gap between germline ends came to 12 bases.

V and J are TRBV7-2 and TRBJ1-5, with D unresolved. Germline loops: CDR1 SGHTA, CDR2 FQGNSA. V dropped 3 bases and J dropped 0 bases, with 15 bases sitting between them. The CDR3 is 17 residues long. The CDR3: CASSFKGGRNSNQPQHF. CDR3 coding DNA: TGTGCCAGCAGCTTTAAGGGTGGGAGAAATAGCAATCAGCCCCAGCATTTT.

The chain is built from TRBV9 and TRBJ2-7, with TRBD2 identical over 10 bases. V lost 2 bases to trimming and J lost 2 bases; unmatched junction nucleotides: 7. Germline loops: CDR1 SGDLS, CDR2 YYNGEE. The CDR3 spans 16 residues. In nucleotides, the CDR3 is TGTGCCAGCAGCGTCGGGGAAGCGGGGGGGACCTACGAGCAGTACTTC. Translated, it gives CASSVGEAGGTYEQYF. The full variable domain, in which reference TRBV9 and TRBJ2-7 provide the parts outside the CDR3, is DSGVTQTPKHLITATGQRVTLRCSPRSGDLSVYWYQQSLDQGLQFLIQYYNGEERAKGNILERFSAQQFPDLHSELNLSSLELGDSALYFCASSVGEAGGTYEQYFGPGTRLTVT.

The chain links TRBV18 to TRBJ1-1; a possible D gene is TRBD1 (6 bases). V lost 6 bases and J 8 bases, leaving 16 bases between the germline ends. CDR1 KGHSH and CDR2 LQKENI come from the germline V gene. The CDR3 contains 13 residues. CDR3 bases: TGTGCCAGCTCCAACCGGGCAGGGGACGAAGCTTTCTTT. Encoded protein: CASSNRAGDEAFF. Complete variable domain (other parts from reference TRBV18 and TRBJ1-1): NAGVMQNPRHLVRRRGQEARLRCSPMKGHSHVYWYRQLPEEGLKFMVYLQKENIIDESGMPKERFSAEFPKEGPSILRIQQVVRGDSAAYFCASSNRAGDEAFFGQGTRLTVV.

This rearrangement joins TRBV7-9 to TRBJ1-2; maybe TRBD1 (6 bases). The V end was cut by 6 bases, the J end by 0 bases, with 14 bases between. Germline V CDR1 and CDR2: SEHNR, FQNEAQ (reference sequence). The CDR3 runs to 15 residues. The CDR3 protein is CASSPGGGANYGYTF. CDR3 coding DNA: TGTGCCAGCAGTCCAGGAGGGGGGGCTAACTATGGCTACACCTTC.

The chain couples TRBV9 to TRBJ1-1; D call uncertain. Deletions cut 4 bases from V and 5 bases from J, with 15 bases between. Germline V gives CDR1 SGDLS, CDR2 YYNGEE. The CDR3 is made up of 14 amino acids. CDR3 nucleotide sequence: TGTGCCAGCAGCCCCCGGACTGGGAGAACTGAAGCTTTCTTT. Its translation is CASSPRTGRTEAFF.

The V call is TRBV11-2, the J call TRBJ1-6; weak D call: TRBD1 (6 bases). CDR1 is SGHAT, CDR2 FQNNGV, per germline. V was cut by 5 bases and J by 6 bases, with 14 bases left in between. CDR3 size: 15 residues. CDR3 region: CASSPHTGLNSPLHF. In DNA, the CDR3 is TGTGCCAGCAGCCCACACACAGGGCTTAATTCACCCCTCCACTTT.

This chain uses TRBV5-1 with TRBJ2-3; TRBD2 might be the D (7 bases). The CDR3 loop spans 13 amino acids. V lost 4 bases and J 2 bases, leaving 8 bases between the germline ends. Germline V gene sequence: CDR1 SGHRS, CDR2 YFSETQ. The CDR3 is CASSRGATDTQYF. The CDR3 DNA reads TGCGCCAGCAGCCGGGGGGCCACAGATACGCAGTATTTT.

The chain couples TRBV5-1 to TRBJ1-2, with TRBD1 matching 10 bases. J lost 4 bases, V lost 4 bases, and 7 bases had no gene match. The germline V gene encodes CDR1 SGHRS and CDR2 YFSETQ. CDR3 size: 15 residues. Here the CDR3 reads CASSPSGTGAYGYTF. CDR3 DNA: TGCGCCAGCAGCCCCTCCGGGACAGGGGCCTATGGCTACACCTTC.

This rearrangement joins TRBV12-3 or TRBV12-4 to TRBJ2-5; 9 bases fit TRBD1. The V gene end was trimmed by 6 bases and the J gene end by 5 bases; junction bases not matched to a gene: 4. This CDR3 is 13 amino acids long. The CDR3 DNA is TGTGCCAGCAGCCGACAGGGGGGGGAGACCCAGTACTTC. Protein sequence: CASSRQGGETQYF.

This clone has only one observation. Written as DNA, the CDR3 is TGTGCCAGTACCCAAACAGGCCTTAATTCACCCCTCCACTTT. It is translated as CASTQTGLNSPLHF. The chain combines TRBV19 with TRBJ1-6; perhaps TRBD1 as D (5 bases). V was trimmed by 7 bases and J by 6 bases, leaving 13 bases between them. Germline V gives CDR1 LNHDA, CDR2 SQIVND (reference sequence). This CDR3 contains 14 residues.

The rearrangement joins TRBV5-4 to TRBJ2-2; 12 bases are a match to TRBD2. The ends lost 1 base at V and 1 base at J; junction bases unmatched: 5. This CDR3 spans 18 amino acids. Germline V gene lookup returns CDR1 SGHNT and CDR2 YYREEE (reference sequence). Here the CDR3 reads CASSLSPSGGVNTGELFF. CDR3 DNA: TGTGCCAGCAGCTTGAGTCCTAGCGGGGGGGTGAACACCGGGGAGCTGTTTTTT.

The chain employs TRBV19 and TRBJ1-1, with TRBD1 matching 9 bases. The germline CDR1 and CDR2 sequences are LNHDA and SQIVND (reference sequence). CDR3 length: 15 residues. V was pared by 5 bases and J by 1 base, with 5 bases of the junction left unmatched. DNA for the CDR3: TGTGCCAGTAGTCCTGGGACAGGGACGAACACTGAAGCTTTCTTT. Amino acids: CASSPGTGTNTEAFF.